This T cell receptor (beta chain) was sequenced during a study of control samples from healthy donors and cancer patients. CDR1 and CDR2 (germline): SNHLY, FYNNEI. V lost 1 base and J lost 0, with 16 bases in between. The CDR3 covers 18 residues. Using immunoSEQ multiplex PCR, the repertoire was profiled, and TCRdb retains in-frame clones only, with some absent. The sample has about 190,000 clones, about 89% seen once. V gene TRBV2 combines with J gene TRBJ2-1; D is possibly TRBD1 (6 bases). Sequencing was performed on blood. The sequence derives from a man aged 30 to 45 in good health. CDR3 sequence: CASSEEGTRVLSYNEQFF. Here the CDR3 DNA reads TGTGCCAGCAGTGAAGAAGGGACAAGGGTACTCTCCTACAATGAGCAGTTCTTC.